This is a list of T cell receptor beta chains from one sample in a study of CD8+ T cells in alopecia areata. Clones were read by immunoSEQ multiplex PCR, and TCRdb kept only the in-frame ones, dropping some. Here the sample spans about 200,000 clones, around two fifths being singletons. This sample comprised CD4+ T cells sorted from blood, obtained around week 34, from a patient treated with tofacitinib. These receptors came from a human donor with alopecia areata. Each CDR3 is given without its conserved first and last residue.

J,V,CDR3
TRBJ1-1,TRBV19,ASSKQGNTEAF
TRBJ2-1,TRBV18,ASSPPGQTNEQF
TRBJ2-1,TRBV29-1,SVSRDSDTPNNEQF
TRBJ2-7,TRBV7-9,ASSSWTSYEQY
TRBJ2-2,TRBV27,ASSFGANTGELF
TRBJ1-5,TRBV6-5,ASSRQSYSNQPQH
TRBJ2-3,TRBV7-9,ASSLGLADTQY
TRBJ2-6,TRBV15,ATSSNRDSGANVLT
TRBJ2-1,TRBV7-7,ASSLQGGEQF
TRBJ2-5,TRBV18,ASSPPQQGEGTQY
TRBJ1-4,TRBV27,ASSFSTGTANEKLF
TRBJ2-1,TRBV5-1,ASSYSFSGTTYNEQF